The 11 T cell receptor beta chains below all came from one sample that was sequenced in a study of T cells in Graves' hyperthyroidism and ophthalmopathy. Amplification of TCR beta CDR3 regions was performed using RNA transcripts as template. RT-PCR in the first round (using the HTBI primer set) targeted the TCR CDR3. TCRdb reprocessed the multiplex PCR reads with MiXCR, giving one entry per CDR3 protein. The data contain around 400,000 distinct CDR3 sequences, roughly 25% of them singletons. The material sequenced was blood. These receptors came from a man aged 50 or older with Graves' hyperthyroidism.

About this clonotype itself: A read error may be the cause here, since a much bigger clone is one base away. This sequence joins TRBV7-6 and TRBJ2-3, with D possibly TRBD2 on 6 matching bases. Germline V gene data show CDR1 as SGHVS and CDR2 as FNYEAQ. The V end lost 7 bases, the J end lost 8 bases, and 16 bases lay between the germline ends. The CDR3 spans 13 residues. CDR3 DNA: TGTGCCAGCACCCCGGCGGGGCCAGGTACGCAGTATTTT. Translated, it gives CASTPAGPGTQYF.

This chain joins TRBV9 and TRBJ2-1, with TRBD2 matching over 10 bases. Germline-derived CDR1 and CDR2 are SGDLS and YYNGEE. V shed 3 bases and J 3 bases; nucleotides not matched to a gene: 6. The length of the CDR3 is 16 residues. In nucleotides, the CDR3 is TGTGCCAGCAGCGCGAAAACTAGCGGGGTCTACAATGAGCAGTTCTTC. It is translated as CASSAKTSGVYNEQFF.

In its sample, this clonotype was seen many times. The chain has TRBV11-3 and TRBJ2-5, with 11 bases identical to TRBD2. The CDR3 is 14 residues long. V was pared by 4 bases and J by 4 bases, with 2 bases of the junction left unmatched. Looked up from germline, CDR1 is SGHNT and CDR2 is YENEEA. CDR3 nucleotide sequence: TGTGCCAGCAGCTCAGGACTAGCGGGAGAGACCCAGTACTTC. Translating gives CASSSGLAGETQYF.

V is TRBV7-9 and J is TRBJ2-1; a possible D gene is TRBD2 (7 bases). Gene TRBJ2-7 matches the end of the DNA better, so the J call may be wrong. CDR1 SEHNR and CDR2 FQNEAQ come from the germline V gene (reference sequence). CDR3 length equals 17 residues. In DNA, the CDR3 is TGTGCCAGCAGCTTAGACGAGGGGGGGTGGAGAAGCAATGAGCAGTACTTC. Protein product: CASSLDEGGWRSNEQYF.

The rearrangement links TRBV20-1 to TRBJ2-3; a possible D gene is TRBD2 (5 bases). The germline CDR1 and CDR2 sequences are DFQATT and SNEGSKA (reference sequence). This CDR3 comprises 15 residues. Trimming shortened V by 6 bases and J by 2 bases, and 18 bases separated the two germline ends. The CDR3 DNA reads TGCAGTGCCCCAGACCCGGGAACTACCACAGATACGCAGTATTTT. Protein sequence: CSAPDPGTTTDTQYF.

This clonotype was counted between two and nine times. V gene TRBV3-1 combines with J gene TRBJ2-5; D may match TRBD1 or TRBD2 (5 bases each). CDR3 length: 14 amino acids. V was cut by 5 bases and J by 1 base, with 11 bases left in between. Germline loops: CDR1 LGHDT, CDR2 YNNKEL (reference sequence). The CDR3 sequence: CASSSGDGQETQYF. CDR3 nucleotide sequence: TGTGCCAGCAGCTCCGGGGACGGCCAAGAGACCCAGTACTTC.

The CDR3 nucleotides are TGTGCCAGCAGTTTGTTGGCGGCGGGAGGCAAAAACATTCAGTACTTC. Its translation is CASSLLAAGGKNIQYF. The rearrangement joins TRBV28 to TRBJ2-4, with 8 bases identical to TRBD2. Germline values: CDR1 MDHEN, CDR2 SYDVKM. V was pared by 3 bases and J by 3 bases, with 7 bases of the junction left unmatched. This CDR3 comprises 16 residues.

This clonotype was detected only once. Relative to the germline gene, one junction end is altered; a read error may explain this. The chain employs TRBV6-5 and TRBJ2-5; TRBD1 aligns across 7 bases. This CDR3 region has 12 residues. The V gene's germline CDR1 is MNHEY and CDR2 SVGAGI. This CDR3 reads CASSYRGQTQYF. The CDR3 coding sequence is TGCGCCAGCAGTTACAGGGGACAGACCCAGTACTTC.

At least ten counts were recorded for this clonotype. This chain joins TRBV2 and TRBJ1-2, with 8 bases aligning to TRBD1. This CDR3 region has 13 residues. V gave up 4 bases and J gave up 8 bases; unmatched junction bases: 6. The germline V gene encodes CDR1 SNHLY and CDR2 FYNNEI. The CDR3 loop is CASSVLRGPGYTF. In nucleotides, the CDR3 is TGTGCCAGCAGTGTCCTCAGGGGGCCGGGCTACACCTTC.

This clonotype was recorded a few times. V is TRBV6-1 and J is TRBJ2-2; D perhaps matches TRBD1 (5 bases). With 3 bases removed from V and 3 bases from J, the gap between germline ends came to 11 bases. Germline CDR1 and CDR2: MNHNS and SASEGT. This CDR3 is 15 amino acids long. The CDR3 spells CASSDQGPDTGELFF. CDR3 in DNA: TGTGCCAGCAGTGATCAGGGTCCCGACACCGGGGAGCTGTTTTTT.

In its sample, this clonotype was seen a few times. The rearrangement joins TRBV5-6 to TRBJ1-1; a possible D gene is TRBD1 (6 bases). With 4 bases removed from V and 5 bases from J, the gap between germline ends came to 12 bases. The CDR3 runs 13 residues. In germline, CDR1 is SGHDT, CDR2 YYEEEE. The chain's CDR3 is CASSVTQGTEAFF. CDR3 in DNA: TGTGCCAGCAGCGTCACACAGGGAACTGAAGCTTTCTTT.